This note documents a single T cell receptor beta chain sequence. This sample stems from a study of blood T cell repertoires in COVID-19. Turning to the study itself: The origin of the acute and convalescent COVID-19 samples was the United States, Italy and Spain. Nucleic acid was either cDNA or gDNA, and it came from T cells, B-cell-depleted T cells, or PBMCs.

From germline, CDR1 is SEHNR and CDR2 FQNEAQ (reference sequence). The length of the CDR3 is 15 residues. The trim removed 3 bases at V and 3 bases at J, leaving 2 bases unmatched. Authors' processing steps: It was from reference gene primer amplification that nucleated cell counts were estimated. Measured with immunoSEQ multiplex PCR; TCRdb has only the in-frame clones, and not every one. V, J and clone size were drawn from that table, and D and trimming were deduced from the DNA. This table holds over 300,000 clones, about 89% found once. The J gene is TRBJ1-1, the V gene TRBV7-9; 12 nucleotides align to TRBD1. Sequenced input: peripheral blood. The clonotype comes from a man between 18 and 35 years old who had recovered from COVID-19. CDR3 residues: CASSLGQGAHTEAFF. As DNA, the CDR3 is TGTGCCAGCAGCTTGGGACAGGGGGCGCACACTGAAGCTTTCTTT.